The following is a T cell receptor beta chain sequence with its context. Antigen specificity is unknown. V gave up 3 bases and J gave up 9 bases; unmatched junction bases: 10. The CDR3 is 14 amino acids. The V gene's germline CDR1 is LNHDA and CDR2 SQIVND (reference sequence). This sample was included in a study of T cells in Graves' hyperthyroidism and ophthalmopathy. Study outcomes and limitations: With a median lead of approximately 6 months before onset, the model predicted ophthalmopathy. The majority of expanded thyroid clonotypes above 0.001 also appeared in blood.

The source material, RNA transcripts, was used to amplify TCR beta CDR3 regions. TCR CDR3 underwent first-round RT-PCR with the HTBI primer set. TCRdb re-called the multiplex PCR reads with MiXCR, one entry per CDR3 protein. The sample lists over 500,000 distinct CDR3 sequences; over 35% were seen once. The sequenced sample was peripheral blood or thyroid tissue (not recorded which). This clonotype was obtained from an adult woman with Graves' disease, either hyperthyroidism or ophthalmopathy (not recorded which). This rearrangement joins TRBV19 to TRBJ2-5; 7 nucleotides align to TRBD2. CDR3 DNA: TGTGCCAGTAGTATGGTGGCACCCCGGGAGGCCCAGTACTTC. Amino acids: CASSMVAPREAQYF. Supplemented by reference TRBV19 and TRBJ2-5, the full variable domain reads DGGITQSPKYLFRKEGQNVTLSCEQNLNHDAMYWYRQDPGQGLRLIYYSQIVNDFQKGDIAEGYSVSREKKESFPLTVTSAQKNPTAFYLCASSMVAPREAQYFGPGTRLLVL.